The clone carrying this TCR beta chain was recorded a few times. These data belong to a study of cytomegalovirus exposure and HLA in healthy donors. Whole-study context: Earlier, 180 million or so T cells were analyzed, and approximately 110 million unique TCR beta sequences were found among them.

V gave up 4 bases and J gave up 4 bases, with 7 bases separating them. The CDR3 spans 13 residues. The germline CDR1 and CDR2 sequences are WNHNN and SYGVQD (reference sequence). The PCR used 60 Vbeta and 13 Jbeta primers. Sequencing used immunoSEQ multiplex PCR; TCRdb keeps in-frame clones, though not all of them. The sample includes fewer than 150,000 clones, about four fifths of them seen just once. V usage is TRBV10-1 and J usage is TRBJ2-2; D is perhaps TRBD2 (5 bases). Sequencing used PBMCs. This TCR was sampled from a man aged 25 to 40 in good health and CMV-seronegative. The CDR3 sequence: CASSAAGTGELFF. The CDR3 coding sequence is TGCGCCAGCAGTGCTGCGGGCACCGGGGAGCTGTTTTTT.